These 3 T cell receptor beta chains came from one sample sequenced in a study of T cells in Graves' hyperthyroidism and ophthalmopathy. There were TCR beta CDR3 regions amplified from RNA transcripts. TCR CDR3 underwent first-round RT-PCR with the HTBI primer set. Using its own MiXCR run on the multiplex PCR reads, TCRdb lists one record per CDR3 protein. This sample has around 250,000 distinct CDR3 sequences, with roughly 14% found just once. Sequenced input: blood. Every receptor here comes from a woman aged 40 to 50 with Graves' hyperthyroidism that later progressed to Graves' ophthalmopathy.

A note on this clonotype: The CDR3 ends on some other residue instead of the conserved phenylalanine or tryptophan, so this is likely a read error. This chain connects TRBV28 to TRBJ2-6, with 7 positions matching TRBD1. The J segment lost 2 bases and the V segment lost 4 bases, leaving 2 bases of the junction unmatched. The germline V gene encodes CDR1 MDHEN and CDR2 SYDVKM. CDR3 size: 15 residues. DNA of the CDR3: TGTGCCAGCAGTTCCACAGGGGCTGGGGCCAACGTCCTGACTCTC. Translation gives CASSSTGAGANVLTL.

This clonotype was picked up many times. This sequence joins TRBV2 and TRBJ1-4, with D unresolved. Germline assignment: CDR1 SNHLY and CDR2 FYNNEI. The CDR3 consists of 14 residues. V dropped 3 bases and J dropped 7 bases, with 12 bases sitting between them. The CDR3 protein is CASSDSAWGEKLFF. In nucleotides, the CDR3 is TGTGCCAGCAGTGACTCCGCCTGGGGTGAAAAACTGTTTTTT.

This clonotype was seen ten or more times. The chain couples TRBV20-1 to TRBJ2-1, with 8 bases identical to TRBD2. The CDR3 covers 13 residues. Germline V lookup: CDR1 DFQATT, CDR2 SNEGSKA (reference sequence). V gave up 3 bases and J gave up 3 bases; unmatched junction bases: 1. This chain's CDR3 is CSARTSDYNEQFF. DNA of the CDR3: TGCAGTGCTAGGACTAGCGACTACAATGAGCAGTTCTTC.